Included here is one T cell receptor beta chain sequence, with context. The sample comes from a study of blood T cell repertoires in COVID-19. This CDR3 comprises 15 residues. Germline V gene sequence: CDR1 MNHEY, CDR2 SVGAGI. V gave up 5 bases and J gave up 4 bases; unmatched junction bases: 5. Method: immunoSEQ multiplex PCR; TCRdb's copy keeps in-frame clones and lacks some. The table lists over 100,000 clones, roughly two thirds of them singletons. Sample: peripheral blood. The rearrangement links TRBV6-5 to TRBJ1-4, with 9 bases matching TRBD1. This sequence was found in a woman aged 70-85 years with acute or convalescent COVID-19. This CDR3 reads CASSTGQGLNEKLFF. The CDR3 nucleotides are TGTGCCAGCAGTACGGGACAGGGACTTAATGAAAAACTGTTTTTT.